The 29 T cell receptor beta chains below come from one sample, sequenced in a study of blood T cell repertoires in COVID-19. Repertoires were generated with immunoSEQ multiplex PCR, while TCRdb's copy carries only in-frame clones and drops some. The data show fewer than 200,000 clones, over 75% seen once. Source material: peripheral blood. The receptors shown here come from a woman at least 80 years old with acute or convalescent COVID-19.

This chain joins TRBV7-6 and TRBJ2-2, with 11 bases matching TRBD2. Germline CDR1 reads SGHVS; CDR2 reads FNYEAQ. V dropped 5 bases and J dropped 6; count of bases not matched to a gene: 11. The CDR3 covers 17 residues. The CDR3 protein is CASSTRTSGSFAGELFF. The CDR3 nucleotides are TGTGCCAGCAGCACTCGTACTAGCGGGAGTTTCGCCGGGGAGCTGTTTTTT.

This chain uses TRBV10-3 with TRBJ1-6; 7 positions agree with TRBD1. V shed 7 bases and J 7 bases; nucleotides not matched to a gene: 10. Germline V gives CDR1 ENHRY, CDR2 SYGVKD. The CDR3 runs to 15 residues. The CDR3, as DNA: TGTGCCATCAAATATGCCGGGACAGAAAATTCACCCCTCCACTTT. It is translated as CAIKYAGTENSPLHF.

The chain has TRBV9 and TRBJ1-1; D might be TRBD1 (6 bases). Germline V gene sequence: CDR1 SGDLS, CDR2 YYNGEE. The CDR3 runs 13 residues. Deletions cut 4 bases from V and 6 bases from J, with 13 bases between. The CDR3 region has the DNA TGTGCCAGCAGCCGTGACAGGCGGGCTGAAGCTTTCTTT. Residues: CASSRDRRAEAFF.

The chain joins TRBV5-1 to TRBJ1-1, with 7 bases fitting TRBD1. This CDR3 has 16 residues. The germline CDR1 and CDR2 sequences are SGHRS and YFSETQ. After removal of 4 bases from V and 0 bases from J, the junction contained 9 bases not matched to a gene. The CDR3 coding sequence is TGCGCCAGCAGCCTGCCCTTGGGACAGTTGAACACTGAAGCTTTCTTT. Residues: CASSLPLGQLNTEAFF.

CDR3 sequence: CASSGRDRGQGTEAFF. Here the CDR3 DNA reads TGTGCCAGCAGCGGCCGGGACAGGGGGCAGGGTACTGAAGCTTTCTTT. The genes are TRBV5-5 and TRBJ1-1, with 12 bases aligning to TRBD1. Trimming cost V 4 bases and J 5 bases; bases outside gene matches: 9. The germline gives CDR1 SGHKS, CDR2 YYEKEE (reference sequence). This CDR3 comprises 16 residues.

This clone was recorded once. V is TRBV6-6 and J is TRBJ1-2, with D maybe TRBD1 (5 bases). This CDR3 region has 14 residues. Between the trimmed V and J ends, which lost 7 bases and 3 bases, there was a span of 15 bases. Germline V CDR1 and CDR2: MNHNY, SVGAGI (reference sequence). The CDR3 region has the DNA TGTGCCAGCACCGACGGGGGTGGCGACTATGGCTACACCTTC. Amino acid sequence: CASTDGGGDYGYTF.

The V gene is TRBV12-5, the J gene TRBJ2-7; D perhaps matches TRBD1 (6 bases). Per germline, CDR1 LGHNT and CDR2 FRNRAP. V dropped 3 bases and J dropped 4 bases, with 16 bases sitting between them. The CDR3 loop spans 15 amino acids. The CDR3 loop reads CASGFSTGFTYEQYF. The CDR3 coding sequence is TGTGCTAGTGGTTTCTCAACAGGGTTTACATACGAGCAGTACTTC.

This chain uses TRBV4-3 with TRBJ1-2; 8 bases map to TRBD1. Germline loops: CDR1 LGHNA, CDR2 YSLEER. The CDR3 runs to 20 residues. With 0 bases clipped from V and 3 bases from J, the junction kept 18 bases outside the gene matches. CDR3 nucleotides: TGCGCCAGCAGCCAAGAAAATTTGTTAATGTTTCACAGGGGGGACTATGGCTACACCTTC. This codes for CASSQENLLMFHRGDYGYTF.

The chain employs TRBV9 and TRBJ2-3; D not certain. V dropped 0 bases and J dropped 5 bases, with 7 bases sitting between them. This CDR3 region has 13 residues. Germline-derived CDR1 and CDR2 are SGDLS and YYNGEE. In nucleotides, the CDR3 is TGTGCCAGCAGCGTAGGGCCCCAAGATACGCAGTATTTT. Translated: CASSVGPQDTQYF.

This clone came up once. The rearrangement joins TRBV25-1 to TRBJ2-7; TRBD1 is a possible D gene (6 bases). The germline V and J ends were trimmed by 3 bases and 0 bases, with 9 bases remaining between them. The CDR3 contains 14 residues. Germline V gives CDR1 MGHDK, CDR2 SYGVNS. CDR3 nucleotide sequence: TGTGCCAGCAGTGACAGGGGTTACTCCTACGAGCAGTACTTC. Residues: CASSDRGYSYEQYF.

This clone was observed a single time. The chain recombines TRBV6-5 with TRBJ1-2, with TRBD1 matching 8 bases. The CDR3 is 16 amino acids. The V gene end was trimmed by 0 bases and the J gene end by 7 bases; junction bases not matched to a gene: 10. Germline lookup yields CDR1 MNHEY and CDR2 SVGAGI. CDR3 DNA sequence: TGTGCCAGCAGTTACTCGGGCAGGGGGCTTCTCGGTGGCTACACCTTC. This encodes CASSYSGRGLLGGYTF.

V is TRBV4-3 and J is TRBJ1-5, with a tentative D call TRBD1 (6 bases). The CDR3 is 15 amino acids. The V and J ends lost 1 base and 5 bases respectively, with 12 bases between them. Germline V gene sequence: CDR1 LGHNA, CDR2 YSLEER. CDR3: CASSQVVGGDQPQHF. Here the CDR3 DNA reads TGCGCCAGCAGCCAAGTGGTTGGGGGCGATCAGCCCCAGCATTTT.

V gene TRBV3-1 (or the pseudogene TRBV3-2) combines with J gene TRBJ1-2; a weak D match, TRBD1 (5 bases). The germline CDR1 and CDR2 sequences are LGHDT and YNNKEL (reference sequence). Trimming shortened V by 1 base and J by 4 bases, and 7 bases separated the two germline ends. The CDR3 runs to 13 residues. CDR3 sequence reads: CASSQGQGYGYTF. Here the CDR3 DNA reads TGTGCCAGCAGCCAAGGGCAGGGCTATGGCTACACCTTC.

V and J are TRBV5-1 and TRBJ2-5; TRBD2 might be the D (5 bases). V dropped 0 bases and J dropped 5 bases, with 11 bases sitting between them. Germline CDR1 is SGHRS and CDR2 is YFSETQ. The length of the CDR3 is 14 residues. CDR3 protein: CASSLAGRGETQYF. The CDR3 coding sequence is TGCGCCAGCAGCTTGGCCGGCCGAGGGGAGACCCAGTACTTC.

V gene TRBV11-2 combines with J gene TRBJ2-5, with D tentatively TRBD1 (5 bases). The germline CDR1 and CDR2 sequences are SGHAT and FQNNGV. V lost 0 bases and J 1 base, leaving 15 bases between the germline ends. This CDR3 contains 17 residues. The CDR3 DNA is TGTGCCAGCAGCTTAGACCTCCGGACACCTATCCAAGAGACCCAGTACTTC. Protein: CASSLDLRTPIQETQYF.

The chain links TRBV7-6 to TRBJ2-3, with 13 positions matching TRBD2. V was clipped by 5 bases and J by 3 bases; unmatched bases: 2. This CDR3 has 15 amino acids. Germline values: CDR1 SGHVS, CDR2 FNYEAQ. CDR3 sequence (DNA): TGTGCCAGCAGCCTGGGACTAGCGGGAACAGATACGCAGTATTTT. Protein product: CASSLGLAGTDTQYF. The variable domain in full, with the rest retrieved from reference TRBV7-6 and TRBJ2-3, is GAGVSQSPRYKVTKRGQDVALRCDPISGHVSLYWYRQALGQGPEFLTYFNYEAQQDKSGLPNDRFSAERPEGSISTLTIQRTEQRDSAMYRCASSLGLAGTDTQYFGPGTRLTVL.

Regarding this clone: This same CDR3 is encoded by further DNA sequences in the sample. V is TRBV2 and J is TRBJ1-1; 8 bases match TRBD1. The length of the CDR3 is 14 residues. Germline trimming cut 4 bases from V and 0 bases from J; bases unmatched to any gene: 1. Germline CDR1 is SNHLY and CDR2 is FYNNEI. For the CDR3, the DNA is TGTGCCAGCAGTGTGGACAGGGTGAACACTGAAGCTTTCTTT. Translated: CASSVDRVNTEAFF.

The gene calls are TRBV5-1 and TRBJ1-3, with TRBD1 as a possible D gene (5 bases). The CDR3 runs 15 residues. Germline CDR1 and CDR2: SGHRS and YFSETQ. Trimming removed 2 bases at V and 4 bases at J, with 13 bases between. CDR3 sequence: CASSFGGASGNTIYF. CDR3 DNA: TGCGCCAGCAGCTTCGGAGGGGCCTCGGGAAACACCATATATTTT.

The CDR3 loop is CASSPRSGGYNEQFF. The DNA for the CDR3 is TGTGCCAGCAGCCCTCGTAGCGGGGGTTACAATGAGCAGTTCTTC. The chain links TRBV7-9 to TRBJ2-1, with 9 bases fitting TRBD2. The junction had 6 bases not matched to a gene; V was cut back by 5 bases and J by 4 bases. The germline gives CDR1 SEHNR, CDR2 FQNEAQ (reference sequence). The CDR3 consists of 15 residues.

The chain has TRBV6-5 and TRBJ1-4; D is perhaps TRBD1 (6 bases). The germline V gene encodes CDR1 MNHEY and CDR2 SVGAGI. The CDR3 length is 13 residues. V lost 6 bases to trimming and J lost 8 bases, with 13 bases between them. The DNA of the CDR3 is TGTGCCAGCAGCTCTTCCGACAGGGAAAAACTGTTTTTT. Encoded protein: CASSSSDREKLFF.

V is TRBV3-1 (or the pseudogene TRBV3-2) and J is TRBJ2-7, with 7 positions matching TRBD1. Germline CDR1 is LGHDT and CDR2 is YNNKEL (reference sequence). The trim removed 6 bases at V and 4 bases at J, leaving 3 bases unmatched. The length of the CDR3 is 12 residues. The CDR3 region is CASREGAYEQYF. The DNA of the CDR3 is TGTGCCAGCAGAGAGGGGGCTTACGAGCAGTACTTC.

The table lists this clone with a few counts. The chain joins TRBV11-2 to TRBJ1-1; 7 bases fit TRBD1. Germline assignment: CDR1 SGHAT and CDR2 FQNNGV. The CDR3 covers 13 residues. Trimming took 0 bases from V and 7 from J; bases not matched to a gene: 2. CDR3 nucleotides: TGTGCCAGCAGCTTAGACCGGGACAGTGAAGCTTTCTTT. Amino acid sequence: CASSLDRDSEAFF.

This chain connects TRBV18 to TRBJ1-2; 7 positions agree with TRBD1. The J segment lost 5 bases and the V segment lost 4 bases, leaving 4 bases of the junction unmatched. The CDR3 totals 13 residues. Germline CDR1 KGHSH, CDR2 LQKENI. CDR3 region: CASSLDREYGYTF. CDR3 bases: TGTGCCAGCTCACTTGACAGGGAATATGGCTACACCTTC.

Written as DNA, the CDR3 is TGTGCCAGCAGCCTGGACAGGGGGGGCAATCAGCCCCAGCATTTT. Its translation: CASSLDRGGNQPQHF. The chain joins TRBV6-6 to TRBJ1-5; 10 bases are a match to TRBD1. The ends lost 6 bases at V and 2 bases at J; junction bases unmatched: 4. The germline V gene has CDR1 MNHNY and CDR2 SVGAGI (reference sequence). The CDR3 contains 15 residues.

CDR3 coding DNA: TGTGCCTGGAGTGGACTAGCGGGAGGGCCGAACAATGAGCAGTTCTTC. Its translation is CAWSGLAGGPNNEQFF. The chain carries TRBV30 and TRBJ2-1; 14 nucleotides align to TRBD2. The CDR3 covers 16 residues. Germline loops: CDR1 GTSNPN, CDR2 SVGIG (reference sequence). The junction had 4 bases not matched to a gene; V was cut back by 1 base and J by 5 bases.

This chain joins TRBV18 and TRBJ2-4; possibly TRBD2 for D (7 bases). CDR1 and CDR2 from the germline V gene are KGHSH and LQKENI. The CDR3 contains 17 residues. Trimming left V 0 bases short and J 0 bases short, with 12 bases between. The CDR3 DNA follows: TGTGCCAGCTCACCACCAGGGGGGGCTTCAGCCAAAAACATTCAGTACTTC. It yields the protein CASSPPGGASAKNIQYF.

V gene TRBV10-3 combines with J gene TRBJ2-2; 11 bases are a match to TRBD1. Germline V CDR1 and CDR2: ENHRY, SYGVKD. V lost 6 bases to trimming and J lost 5 bases; unmatched junction nucleotides: 11. The CDR3 has 17 residues. CDR3 loop: CAIRTGAGTGGTGELFF. As DNA, the CDR3 is TGTGCCATCAGAACCGGTGCCGGGACAGGGGGTACCGGGGAGCTGTTTTTT.

The V gene is TRBV12-3 or TRBV12-4, the J gene TRBJ2-3; D is uncertain. The CDR3 is 13 amino acids. V was cut by 3 bases and J by 2 bases, with 6 bases left in between. The CDR3 is CASSFQSTDTQYF. The CDR3 DNA reads TGTGCCAGCAGTTTCCAGTCCACAGATACGCAGTATTTT.

The V gene is TRBV10-2, the J gene TRBJ1-6; 7 bases fit TRBD1. Germline CDR1 WSHSY, CDR2 SAAADI. The CDR3 is 11 amino acids. V trimming: 2 bases; J trimming: 18 bases; junction bases outside the gene matches: 4. The CDR3 sequence is CASSEAQGPHF. The DNA for the CDR3 is TGCGCCAGCAGTGAGGCACAGGGGCCCCACTTT.